The TCR beta chain described here comes from a study of T cells in Graves' hyperthyroidism and ophthalmopathy. As for the study in general: Peripheral blood specimens were obtained at initial diagnosis, prior to any treatment.

The sample holds a few counts of this clonotype. The target antigen is unknown. Looked up from germline, CDR1 is MDHEN and CDR2 is SYDVKM. This CDR3 has 15 amino acids. V was pared by 5 bases and J by 2 bases, with 8 bases of the junction left unmatched. Based on clinical symptoms, serum thyroxine and TRAb, thyroid ultrasound and orbital computed tomography, diagnoses were reached. Isolation of PBMCs was performed on roughly 9 ml fresh peripheral blood. The TCR beta CDR3 regions underwent amplification using RNA transcripts as the source. A first-round RT-PCR of the TCR CDR3 used the HTBI primer set. TCRdb analysed the multiplex PCR reads with MiXCR anew, one entry per CDR3 protein. The table shows around 500,000 distinct CDR3 sequences, with approximately 14% occurring only once. The study's findings and limits: Ophthalmopathy was model-predicted a median approximately 6.4 months pre-onset.

The specimen was blood. The chain couples TRBV28 to TRBJ2-7; TRBD1 agrees at 8 bases. This clonotype was sampled from a woman aged 40 to 50 with Graves' hyperthyroidism. CDR3 nucleotide sequence: TGTGCCAGCAGTACACCCCGGACAGGGACCTACGAGCAGTACTTC. Translation: CASSTPRTGTYEQYF.